This TCR beta chain was identified in a study of OX40 agonist ivuxolimab in advanced cancers. Notes on the research overall: Ivuxolimab was an agonistic, fully human IgG2 monoclonal antibody directed against OX40 (CD134), a costimulatory receptor. Peripheral TCRbeta sequencing was intended to test whether TCR sequence diversity was altered and clonal T-cell expansion was caused by ivuxolimab. Among the roughly 52 dose-escalation patients, roughly 20 had hepatocellular carcinoma, about 15 melanoma, 9 renal cell carcinoma and 9 head and neck cancer. Three dose-escalation patients achieved partial responses, one with hepatocellular carcinoma and two with cutaneous melanoma. Prior anti-PD-1, anti-PD-L1 or anti-CTLA-4 therapy was permitted, and checkpoint inhibitors had been received by roughly 42% of dose-escalation patients. In the dose-escalation cohort, around four fifths of patients were male, and the mean age was approximately 60 years with a range of roughly 23 to 90. The paper reports the monotherapy dose-escalation portion (N of about 50 patients) of the phase I ivuxolimab trial. Intravenous ivuxolimab was administered to patients every 2 weeks at six dose levels: 0.01, 0.1, 0.3, 1.5, 3 and 10 mg/kg.

Paper-wide results and their limitations: The antigen specificity of the peripheral T cells that underwent clonal expansion was not determined. Low levels of normalized T-cell clonal expansion were also seen in some nonresponding patients. In the 0.1-3.0 mg/kg groups, partial responders had among the lowest normalized peripheral clonal expansion, particularly in CD8+ T cells. At doses from 0.1 to 3.0 mg/kg, clonal expansion was seen in both CD4+ and CD8+ blood T cells between baseline and week 6. After ivuxolimab, CD8+ T cells had more expanded clones than CD4+ T cells on average.

From the germline V gene, CDR1 is SGHTA and CDR2 is FQGNSA. The trim is 4 bases for V and 1 base for J, with a gap of 11 bases between the germline ends. Reading from cysteine to phenylalanine, the CDR3 counts 14 amino acids. The CDR3 DNA has 42 bases and is translated from base 1. For sequencing of the TCRbeta CDR3 region, genomic DNA was extracted from the sorted cells. The immunoSEQ Assay was used to sequence the TCRbeta CDR3 regions. TCRdb stores this immuneACCESS table with in-frame sequences only. Part of the clones is absent; in the studies checked, under half of the shortfall reflects unresolved V genes, and no reason is known for the rest. The sample data list about 130,000 clones, and 90% of these were observed just once. Around 0.99% of the sample lies in the top ten. Patients with a history of autoimmune disease or receiving systemic immunosuppression were excluded from the trial. In every dose cohort, peripheral blood was drawn for TCR sequencing at baseline, cycle 4 day 1, and cycle 7 day 1. Samples were obtained from an open-label, multicenter, first-in-human phase I dose-escalation trial of ivuxolimab. Adults with locally advanced or metastatic melanoma, renal cell, hepatocellular, or head and neck squamous cell carcinoma were enrolled in the trial. CD4+ and CD8+ T cells were sorted separately from peripheral blood before TCR sequencing.

Of note for this clone: Its target antigen remains unknown. Base qualities are not at hand, and no much larger clone is one base apart.

Sequenced here: CD4+ or CD8+ T cells sorted from blood, sampled in a trial of the OX40 agonist ivuxolimab. This TCR derives from an adult with an advanced solid tumor such as melanoma, head and neck, liver or kidney cancer. Rearrangement joined TRBV7-2 to TRBJ2-7, with TRBD1 tentatively as D gene (6 bases match). The nucleotide sequence reads TGTGCCAGCAGCTCACAGGGTGTTTCCTACGAGCAGTACTTC. Protein translation: CASSSQGVSYEQYF.